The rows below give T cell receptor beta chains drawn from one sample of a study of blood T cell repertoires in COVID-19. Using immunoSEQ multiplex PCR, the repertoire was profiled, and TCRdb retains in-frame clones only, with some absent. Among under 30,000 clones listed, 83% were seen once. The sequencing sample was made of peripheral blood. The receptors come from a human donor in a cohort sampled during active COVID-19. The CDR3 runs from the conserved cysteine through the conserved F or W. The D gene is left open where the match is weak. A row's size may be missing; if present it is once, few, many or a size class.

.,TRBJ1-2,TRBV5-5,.,CASSLDQGRFAQKSYGYTF,TGTGCCAGCAGCTTAGATCAGGGCAGGTTTGCACAAAAGTCCTATGGCTACACCTTC
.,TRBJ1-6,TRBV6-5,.,CASIPGIRPLHF,TGTGCCAGCATCCCCGGGATTCGGCCCCTCCACTTT
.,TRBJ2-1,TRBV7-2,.,CASSLGGTPYNEQFF,TGTGCCAGCAGCTTAGGTGGTACTCCTTACAATGAGCAGTTCTTC
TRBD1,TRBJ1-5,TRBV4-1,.,CASSQVQGAGQPQHF,TGCGCCAGCAGCCAAGTTCAGGGGGCAGGGCAGCCCCAGCATTTT
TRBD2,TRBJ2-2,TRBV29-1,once,CRVWAGGNTGELFF,TGCCGCGTTTGGGCGGGGGGGAACACCGGGGAGCTGTTTTTT
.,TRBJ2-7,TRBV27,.,CASSLEGHPYEQYF,TGTGCCAGCAGTTTGGAGGGTCACCCCTACGAGCAGTACTTC
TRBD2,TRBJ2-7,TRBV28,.,CASSLSPASGSWGYEQYF,TGTGCCAGCAGTTTATCCCCCGCTAGCGGGAGCTGGGGATACGAGCAGTACTTC
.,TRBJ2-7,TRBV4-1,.,CASSLTNGSPEQYF,TGCGCCAGCAGCCTCACGAATGGGAGCCCGGAGCAGTACTTC
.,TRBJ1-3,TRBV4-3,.,CASSQVAGGEDTIYF,TGCGCCAGCAGCCAAGTTGCCGGAGGGGAGGACACCATATATTTT
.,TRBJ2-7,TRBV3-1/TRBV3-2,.,CASSHTALISYEQYF,TGTGCCAGCAGCCATACAGCCCTGATTTCCTACGAGCAGTACTTC
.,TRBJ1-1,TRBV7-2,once,CASSLEGGGNTEAFF,TGTGCCAGCAGCTTAGAGGGAGGGGGGAACACTGAAGCTTTCTTT
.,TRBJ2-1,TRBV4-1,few,CASSHKPNQGIDEQFF,TGCGCCAGCAGCCACAAGCCGAACCAGGGTATTGATGAGCAGTTCTTC
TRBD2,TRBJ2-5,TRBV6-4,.,CASSEEAGGPRETQYF,TGTGCCAGCAGTGAGGAAGCGGGGGGCCCACGGGAGACCCAGTACTTC
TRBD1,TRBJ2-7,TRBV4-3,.,CASSPGTGGDEQYF,TGCGCCAGCAGTCCCGGGACAGGGGGCGACGAGCAGTACTTC
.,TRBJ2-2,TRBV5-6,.,CASSSGQNTGELFF,TGTGCCAGCAGCTCGGGACAGAACACCGGGGAGCTGTTTTTT
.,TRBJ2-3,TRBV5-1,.,CASSSAGSMFTDTQYF,TGCGCCAGCAGCAGCGCGGGCTCCATGTTCACCGATACGCAGTATTTT
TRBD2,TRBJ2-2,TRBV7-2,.,CASSLASGGPGELFF,TGTGCCAGCAGCTTAGCAAGCGGGGGCCCCGGGGAGCTGTTTTTT
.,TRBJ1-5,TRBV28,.,CASSLSGEGGNQPQHF,TGTGCCAGCAGTTTATCTGGGGAGGGTGGCAATCAGCCCCAGCATTTT
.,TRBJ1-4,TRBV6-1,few,CASSEPGRGHEKLFF,TGTGCCAGCAGTGAACCCGGGAGGGGCCATGAAAAACTGTTTTTT
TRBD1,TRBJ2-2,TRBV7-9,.,CASSLVQGADGELFF,TGTGCCAGCAGCTTAGTCCAGGGGGCGGACGGGGAGCTGTTTTTT
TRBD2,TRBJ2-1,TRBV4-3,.,CASSVAGPQAIGYNEQFF,TGCGCCAGCAGCGTAGCGGGACCACAGGCGATTGGCTACAATGAGCAGTTCTTC
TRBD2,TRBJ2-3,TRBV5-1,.,CASSSFKGLAGLVTDTQYF,TGCGCCAGCAGCTCCTTTAAGGGACTAGCGGGACTAGTCACAGATACGCAGTATTTT
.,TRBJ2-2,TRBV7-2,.,CASSLLLQGSGELFF,TGTGCCAGCAGCTTACTTCTACAGGGCTCCGGGGAGCTGTTTTTT
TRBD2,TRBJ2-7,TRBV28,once,CASSLEAGVFGQYF,TGTGCCAGCAGTTTAGAGGCGGGAGTTTTCGGGCAGTACTTC
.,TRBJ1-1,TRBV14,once,CASSPQGLAGTEAFF,TGTGCCAGCAGCCCACAAGGCCTCGCGGGGACTGAAGCTTTCTTT
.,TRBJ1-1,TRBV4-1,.,CASSQGSRWDTEAFF,TGCGCCAGCAGCCAAGGGTCCAGGTGGGACACTGAAGCTTTCTTT
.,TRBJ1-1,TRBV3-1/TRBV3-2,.,CASSQGALTEAFF,TGTGCCAGCAGCCAGGGGGCGCTCACTGAAGCTTTCTTT
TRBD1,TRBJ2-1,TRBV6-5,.,CASSYGTGGYNEQFF,TGTGCCAGCAGTTATGGGACAGGGGGCTACAATGAGCAGTTCTTC
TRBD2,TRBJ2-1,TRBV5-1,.,CASSFLSGGVNNEQFF,TGCGCCAGCAGCTTCCTAAGCGGGGGGGTGAACAATGAGCAGTTCTTC
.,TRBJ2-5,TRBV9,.,CASSDPGFQETQYF,TGTGCCAGCAGCGACCCAGGGTTCCAAGAGACCCAGTACTTC
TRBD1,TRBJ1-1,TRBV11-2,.,CASSLGDRGTEAFF,TGTGCCAGCAGCTTAGGAGACAGGGGAACTGAAGCTTTCTTT
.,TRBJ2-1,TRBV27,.,CASSPLRDNYNEQFF,TGTGCCAGCAGTCCGCTCCGGGACAACTACAATGAGCAGTTCTTC
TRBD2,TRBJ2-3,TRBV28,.,CASTEGLAERDTQYF,TGTGCCAGCACCGAAGGACTAGCGGAGAGGGATACGCAGTATTTT
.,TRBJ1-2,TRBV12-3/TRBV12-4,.,CASSLEPEYGYTF,TGTGCCAGCAGTTTAGAGCCCGAGTATGGCTACACCTTC
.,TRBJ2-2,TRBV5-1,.,CASSLFSRDINTGELFF,TGCGCCAGCAGCTTATTCTCCCGGGACATCAACACCGGGGAGCTGTTTTTT
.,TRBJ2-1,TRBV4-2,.,CASSQDTKGNEQFF,TGTGCCAGCAGCCAAGATACTAAGGGGAATGAGCAGTTCTTC
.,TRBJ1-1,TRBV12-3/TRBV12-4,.,CASSFEASPEAFF,TGTGCCAGCAGTTTCGAGGCTTCTCCTGAAGCTTTCTTT
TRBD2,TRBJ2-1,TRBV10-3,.,CASSAGASNEQFF,TGTGCCTCTTCAGCGGGGGCCTCCAATGAGCAGTTCTTC
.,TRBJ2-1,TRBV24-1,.,CATSAPGVNEQFF,TGTGCCACCAGTGCTCCAGGGGTAAATGAGCAGTTCTTC
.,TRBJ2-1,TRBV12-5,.,CASGLGPDTNSYNEQFF,TGTGCTAGTGGTTTGGGCCCGGACACAAATTCCTACAATGAGCAGTTCTTC
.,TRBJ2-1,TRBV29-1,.,CSVEGDEQFF,TGCAGCGTTGAGGGAGATGAGCAGTTCTTC
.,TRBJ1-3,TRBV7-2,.,CASSSPSGLGNTIYF,TGTGCCAGCAGCTCCCCCTCGGGGTTGGGAAACACCATATATTTT
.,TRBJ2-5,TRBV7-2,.,CASSSPLRGQETQYF,TGTGCCAGCAGTTCCCCCCTCAGGGGTCAAGAGACCCAGTACTTC
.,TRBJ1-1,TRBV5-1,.,CASSLDSGRTEAFF,TGCGCCAGCAGCTTGGACTCAGGGCGGACTGAAGCTTTCTTT
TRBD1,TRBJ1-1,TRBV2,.,CASRTGGTTEAFF,TGTGCCAGCAGAACAGGGGGCACCACTGAAGCTTTCTTT
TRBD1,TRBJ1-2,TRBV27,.,CASSLRTGGNYGYTF,TGTGCCAGCAGTTTACGGACAGGGGGAAACTATGGCTACACCTTC
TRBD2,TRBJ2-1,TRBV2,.,CANSKGLAGGFYEQFF,TGTGCCAACTCAAAGGGACTAGCGGGGGGCTTCTATGAGCAGTTCTTC
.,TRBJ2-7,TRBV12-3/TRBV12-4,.,CASIRLTYEQYF,TGTGCCAGCATTCGACTCACGTACGAGCAGTACTTC
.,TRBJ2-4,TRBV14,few,CASSPVGGGPQKNIQYF,TGTGCCAGCAGCCCTGTGGGAGGAGGCCCCCAAAAAAACATTCAGTACTTC
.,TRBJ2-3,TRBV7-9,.,CASSLDSPPDTQYF,TGTGCCAGCAGCCTGGACAGCCCTCCGGATACGCAGTATTTT
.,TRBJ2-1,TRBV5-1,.,CATKGSGSSNEQFF,TGCGCCACCAAAGGGTCAGGGTCGAGCAATGAGCAGTTCTTC
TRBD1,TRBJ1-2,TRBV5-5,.,CASSLGTGAPILDGYTF,TGTGCCAGCAGCTTGGGGACAGGGGCCCCAATTTTGGATGGCTACACCTTC
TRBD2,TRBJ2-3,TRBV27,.,CASRLAGVTDTQYF,TGTGCCAGCAGACTAGCGGGAGTCACAGATACGCAGTATTTT
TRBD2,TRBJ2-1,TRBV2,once,CASSAHSGGANYNEQFF,TGTGCCAGCAGCGCTCATAGCGGGGGGGCCAATTACAATGAGCAGTTCTTC
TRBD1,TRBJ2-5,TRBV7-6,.,CASSLGTGVAEETQYF,TGTGCCAGCAGCCTCGGGACAGGCGTAGCGGAAGAGACCCAGTACTTC
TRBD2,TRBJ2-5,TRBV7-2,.,CASSFKTSGRSKETQYF,TGTGCCAGCAGCTTTAAGACTAGCGGGCGCTCGAAAGAGACCCAGTACTTC
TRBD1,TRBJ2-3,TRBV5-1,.,CASSLPGQSADTQYF,TGCGCCAGCAGCTTACCGGGACAGAGCGCAGATACGCAGTATTTT
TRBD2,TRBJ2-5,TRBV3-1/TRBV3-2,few,CASSNGDYRSWEETQYF,TGTGCCAGCAGTAACGGGGACTATCGTTCGTGGGAAGAGACCCAGTACTTC
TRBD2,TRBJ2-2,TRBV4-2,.,CASSPVPRGGLNTGELFF,TGTGCCAGCAGCCCAGTTCCGCGGGGGGGGCTGAACACCGGGGAGCTGTTTTTT
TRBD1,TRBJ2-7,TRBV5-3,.,CARSLSRDRGRGYEQYF,TGTGCCAGAAGCCTGTCCCGGGACAGGGGAAGGGGCTACGAGCAGTACTTC